This passage covers 31 T cell receptor beta chains from one sample sequenced in a study of blood T cell repertoires in COVID-19 (TCRdb year 2020). Receptor amplification or capture employed the immunoSEQ multiplex PCR assay. Here the immuneACCESS table is served through TCRdb, limited to in-frame sequences with V and J called. Missing clones are a known gap in these copies; in checked studies unresolved V genes cover under half, and the rest lacks a known reason. In all, the sample holds 330,000 or so clones, and about nine tenths of those were seen once. Under 1.2% of the sample belongs to the ten largest clones. The material sequenced was PBMCs or T cells enriched from blood (not recorded which). Source of these receptors: a woman aged 30 to 39 who had been exposed to COVID-19.

The chain uses TRBV10-2 and TRBJ1-1, with 7 bases identical to TRBD1. The CDR3 length is 13 residues. V lost 7 bases, J lost 5 bases, and 7 bases stayed unmatched. From germline, CDR1 is WSHSY and CDR2 SAAADI. The CDR3 bases are TGCGCCAGCATCGCAGGGGGTGATACTGAAGCTTTCTTT. It is translated as CASIAGGDTEAFF.

This chain connects TRBV25-1 to TRBJ2-5, with 9 bases lining up with TRBD1. CDR1 is MGHDK and CDR2 is SYGVNS in the germline V gene. The CDR3 extends over 14 amino acids. With 8 bases clipped from V and 5 bases from J, the junction kept 9 bases outside the gene matches. DNA of the CDR3: TGTGCCAGCGAGGGACAGGGAGGGGGTGAGACCCAGTACTTC. It is translated as CASEGQGGGETQYF.

There are a few counts of this clone. The V call is TRBV3-1 (or the pseudogene TRBV3-2), the J call TRBJ2-7; the D gene is possibly TRBD2 (5 bases). V was shortened by 5 bases and J by 7 bases, with 9 bases between the two germline ends. Germline V gives CDR1 LGHDT, CDR2 YNNKEL (reference sequence). This CDR3 is built from 11 residues. The CDR3 DNA sequence: TGTGCCAGCAGCTCCCGGGGAGAGCAGTACTTC. Translation: CASSSRGEQYF.

The CDR3 nucleotides are TGTGCCAGCGGGATCTGGGGGGATGGAGGCTACACCTTC. It translates to CASGIWGDGGYTF. The gene calls are TRBV5-6 and TRBJ1-2; D possibly corresponds to TRBD1 (5 bases). The V gene's germline CDR1 is SGHDT and CDR2 YYEEEE. The CDR3 covers 13 residues. Trimming left V 7 bases short and J 8 bases short, with 18 bases between.

This clone was counted a single time. The chain has TRBV6-5 and TRBJ2-3, with 8 bases matching TRBD2. V dropped 5 bases and J dropped 0; count of bases not matched to a gene: 4. Germline CDR1 MNHEY, CDR2 SVGAGI. This CDR3 contains 15 residues. CDR3 in amino acids: CASSIGGASTDTQYF. CDR3 bases: TGTGCCAGCAGTATCGGGGGGGCGAGCACAGATACGCAGTATTTT.

In nucleotides, the CDR3 is TGTGCCAGCAGCTTTACACTAGCGGGAGTTAATGAGCAGTTCTTC. Amino acid sequence: CASSFTLAGVNEQFF. The chain joins TRBV7-3 to TRBJ2-1, with 11 bases lining up with TRBD2. The length of the CDR3 is 15 residues. Per the germline V gene, CDR1 is SGHTA and CDR2 is FQGTGA. The V and J ends lost 3 bases and 7 bases, in that order; junction bases with no gene match: 5.

The chain is built from TRBV2 and TRBJ2-7; D remains ambiguous. CDR3 length: 12 residues. V gave up 8 bases and J gave up 0 bases, with 8 bases separating them. The germline gives CDR1 SNHLY, CDR2 FYNNEI. CDR3 sequence reads: CASLLNSYEQYF. In DNA, the CDR3 is TGTGCCAGCCTCCTTAACTCCTACGAGCAGTACTTC.

The chain links TRBV5-1 to TRBJ2-2; D uncertain. This CDR3 spans 13 amino acids. V gave up 3 bases and J gave up 4 bases, with 7 bases separating them. Germline assignment: CDR1 SGHRS and CDR2 YFSETQ. DNA for the CDR3: TGCGCCAGCAGCTCTGTGGCCACCGGGGAGCTGTTTTTT. Protein sequence: CASSSVATGELFF.

Remarks on this clone: The sample carries other DNA sequences with the same CDR3. The chain couples TRBV27 to TRBJ2-6; no clear D gene. This CDR3 region has 14 residues. The germline gives CDR1 MNHEY, CDR2 SMNVEV (reference sequence). V was shortened by 4 bases and J by 0 bases, with 4 bases between the two germline ends. For the CDR3, the DNA is TGTGCCAGCAGTTCTCTCTCTGGGGCCAACGTCCTGACTTTC. Translating gives CASSSLSGANVLTF.

The chain is built from TRBV19 and TRBJ2-4; possible D gene TRBD1, 6 bases. Trimming left V 4 bases short and J 3 bases short, with 13 bases between. This CDR3 contains 15 residues. The germline gives CDR1 LNHDA, CDR2 SQIVND (reference sequence). CDR3 amino acids: CASSTGTTYKNIQYF. DNA of the CDR3: TGTGCCAGTAGTACCGGGACAACTTACAAAAACATTCAGTACTTC.

The rearrangement links TRBV28 to TRBJ1-4; D perhaps matches TRBD1 (5 bases). Germline values: CDR1 MDHEN, CDR2 SYDVKM. This CDR3 comprises 15 residues. Between the trimmed V and J ends, which lost 4 bases and 4 bases, there was a span of 13 bases. CDR3 in DNA: TGTGCCAGCAGTTCGCAGGGTGGATATAATGAAAAACTGTTTTTT. This encodes CASSSQGGYNEKLFF.

The rearrangement links TRBV6-5 to TRBJ2-7; D might be TRBD2 (6 bases). Trimming stripped 6 bases from V and 13 bases from J, with 19 bases between. The CDR3 length is 12 residues. CDR1 and CDR2 from the germline V gene are MNHEY and SVGAGI. The CDR3 nucleotides are TGTGCCAGCAGGCGGGACTCCTCGGGGTTTTACTTC. This sequence encodes CASRRDSSGFYF.

This chain links TRBV6-5 with TRBJ2-7; TRBD1 agrees at 10 bases. After removal of 6 bases from V and 3 bases from J, the junction contained 8 bases not matched to a gene. CDR3 size: 15 residues. Germline CDR1 and CDR2: MNHEY and SVGAGI. CDR3 sequence reads: CASSPRTGGNYEQYF. For the CDR3, the DNA is TGTGCCAGCAGCCCCCGGACAGGGGGGAACTACGAGCAGTACTTC.

The rearrangement uses TRBV5-1 and TRBJ1-2, with D unclear. The CDR3 is 13 amino acids. V dropped 4 bases and J dropped 4 bases, with 11 bases sitting between them. The germline V gene encodes CDR1 SGHRS and CDR2 YFSETQ. The CDR3 loop is CASSPGGFYGYTF. The CDR3 bases are TGCGCCAGCAGCCCCGGCGGTTTCTATGGCTACACCTTC.

The V and J genes are TRBV6-5 and TRBJ2-6; maybe TRBD2 (6 bases). This CDR3 region has 16 residues. Germline V gene sequence: CDR1 MNHEY, CDR2 SVGAGI. V lost 2 bases and J lost 0, with 8 bases in between. CDR3 protein: CASSYPGLSGANVLTF. CDR3 DNA sequence: TGTGCCAGCAGTTACCCGGGACTCTCTGGGGCCAACGTCCTGACTTTC.

This clone has only one observation. This chain links TRBV29-1 with TRBJ1-1, with D perhaps matching TRBD1 (5 bases). V gave up 2 bases and J gave up 1 base, with 5 bases separating them. Germline V gene lookup returns CDR1 SQVTM and CDR2 ANQGSEA. The CDR3 consists of 12 residues. For the CDR3, the DNA is TGCAGCGTTGAAAGGGGGAACACTGAAGCTTTCTTT. Its protein product is CSVERGNTEAFF.

The rearrangement links TRBV5-6 to TRBJ2-2; D possibly corresponds to TRBD2 (5 bases). In germline, CDR1 is SGHDT, CDR2 YYEEEE. V was shortened by 6 bases and J by 7 bases, with 19 bases between the two germline ends. The CDR3 loop spans 15 amino acids. CDR3 sequence (DNA): TGTGCCAGCAACAAACTAGGCGGAGCGGTCGGGGAGCTGTTTTTT. As protein: CASNKLGGAVGELFF.

Turning to this clone: One end of the junction is discordant with germline, which a read error may explain. Here the CDR3 DNA reads TGTGCCAGCAGCCTAGGGACAGGGGGTTTTCAGCCCCAGCATTTT. Encoded protein: CASSLGTGGFQPQHF. The chain carries TRBV13 and TRBJ1-5; 11 bases map to TRBD1. Germline CDR1 and CDR2: PRHDT and FYEKMQ (reference sequence). This CDR3 comprises 15 residues.

The J gene is TRBJ2-2, the V gene TRBV18; D is possibly TRBD1 (6 bases). Germline loops: CDR1 KGHSH, CDR2 LQKENI. This CDR3 contains 15 residues. Trimming stripped 2 bases from V and 4 bases from J, with 11 bases between. CDR3 bases: TGTGCCAGCTCACCAACAGGGCAGGCCACCGGGGAGCTGTTTTTT. Its translation is CASSPTGQATGELFF.

The chain is built from TRBV7-2 and TRBJ1-2; D is undetermined. The CDR3 loop spans 13 amino acids. V was shortened by 5 bases and J by 2 bases, with 9 bases between the two germline ends. Germline V gene sequence: CDR1 SGHTA, CDR2 FQGNSA. CDR3 in amino acids: CASSPQTNYGYTF. CDR3 sequence (DNA): TGTGCCAGCAGCCCCCAGACAAACTATGGCTACACCTTC.

The chain is built from TRBV7-9 and TRBJ1-3, with D perhaps TRBD1 (6 bases). The CDR3 extends over 15 amino acids. Deletions cut 3 bases from V and 8 bases from J, with 17 bases between. Germline lookup yields CDR1 SEHNR and CDR2 FQNEAQ (reference sequence). CDR3 bases: TGTGCCAGCAGCTTGTCGCAGGGGAGAGGGGACACCATATATTTT. This translates into CASSLSQGRGDTIYF. Supplemented by reference TRBV7-9 and TRBJ1-3, the full variable domain reads DTGVSQNPRHKITKRGQNVTFRCDPISEHNRLYWYRQTLGQGPEFLTYFQNEAQLEKSRLLSDRFSAERPKGSFSTLEIQRTEQGDSAMYLCASSLSQGRGDTIYFGEGSWLTVV.

A word on this clone: This same CDR3 is encoded by further DNA sequences in the sample. This sequence joins TRBV6-5 and TRBJ2-7; 9 bases fit TRBD1. Germline trimming cut 0 bases from V and 2 bases from J; bases unmatched to any gene: 2. The germline V gene has CDR1 MNHEY and CDR2 SVGAGI. CDR3 length: 15 residues. In nucleotides, the CDR3 is TGTGCCAGCAGTTACTCTGGGACAGGGACCTACGAGCAGTACTTC. As protein: CASSYSGTGTYEQYF.

The chain recombines TRBV13 with TRBJ1-3, with a tentative D call TRBD1 (5 bases). This CDR3 has 16 amino acids. V was trimmed by 4 bases and J by 0 bases, leaving 13 bases between them. From germline, CDR1 is PRHDT and CDR2 FYEKMQ (reference sequence). The CDR3 loop reads CASSSYLGHSGNTIYF. The CDR3 nucleotides are TGTGCCAGCAGCTCTTACCTGGGGCACTCTGGAAACACCATATATTTT.

The rearrangement joins TRBV18 to TRBJ1-1; 9 nucleotides agree with TRBD1. The length of the CDR3 is 14 residues. The V and J ends lost 6 bases and 5 bases, in that order; junction bases with no gene match: 7. Germline loops: CDR1 KGHSH, CDR2 LQKENI. Written as DNA, the CDR3 is TGTGCCAGCTCTCCTACAGGGGGCGTGACTGAAGCTTTCTTT. It codes for CASSPTGGVTEAFF.

The chain combines TRBV28 with TRBJ1-1; D gene unclear. CDR3 size: 14 residues. Germline lookup yields CDR1 MDHEN and CDR2 SYDVKM. Trimming took off 3 bases at V and 7 bases at J, with 15 bases between the two ends. The CDR3 loop reads CASSLVGRRVEAFF. CDR3 DNA sequence: TGTGCCAGCAGTTTGGTAGGGAGGAGGGTTGAAGCTTTCTTT.

The V and J genes are TRBV19 and TRBJ2-3, with D perhaps TRBD1 (6 bases). V lost 2 bases to trimming and J lost 2 bases, with 17 bases between them. There are 17 residues in the CDR3. Germline CDR1 LNHDA, CDR2 SQIVND (reference sequence). CDR3 coding DNA: TGTGCCAGTAGTATATCTTTGTGGCAGGGACACACAGATACGCAGTATTTT. Protein sequence: CASSISLWQGHTDTQYF.

The chain recombines TRBV28 with TRBJ2-7; 8 nucleotides line up with TRBD1. Germline lookup yields CDR1 MDHEN and CDR2 SYDVKM. The CDR3 runs to 15 residues. Trimming took 5 bases from V and 5 from J; bases not matched to a gene: 11. CDR3 bases: TGTGCCAGCAGTAGGCAGGGGACAGGAGTCCACGAGCAGTACTTC. As protein: CASSRQGTGVHEQYF. Complete variable domain (other parts from reference TRBV28 and TRBJ2-7): DVKVTQSSRYLVKRTGEKVFLECVQDMDHENMFWYRQDPGLGLRLIYFSYDVKMKEKGDIPEGYSVSREKKERFSLILESASTNQTSMYLCASSRQGTGVHEQYFGPGTRLTVT.

This clone showed up just once. V gene TRBV11-1 combines with J gene TRBJ1-1; D not resolved. The CDR3 extends over 12 amino acids. The germline gives CDR1 SGHAT, CDR2 FQDESV (reference sequence). The V end was cut by 3 bases, the J end by 6 bases, with 8 bases between. The CDR3 DNA is TGTGCCAGCAGCTTGATCGGGGCTGAAGCTTTCTTT. It yields the protein CASSLIGAEAFF.

The chain has TRBV11-1 and TRBJ2-1; no clear D. V was clipped by 5 bases and J by 11 bases, with 13 bases between them. The CDR3 totals 12 residues. In germline, CDR1 is SGHAT, CDR2 FQDESV (reference sequence). The CDR3 loop is CASSPRLEQQFF. The CDR3 DNA is TGTGCCAGCAGCCCTAGACTTGAGCAGCAGTTCTTC.

The V and J genes are TRBV28 and TRBJ2-7; 10 positions agree with TRBD2. The CDR3 sequence is 15 residues long. CDR1 is MDHEN, CDR2 SYDVKM, per germline. The V segment lost 6 bases and the J segment 2 bases; nucleotides outside the gene matches: 7. CDR3 amino acids: CASSQLAGRAYEQYF. CDR3 DNA sequence: TGTGCCAGCAGCCAACTAGCGGGGCGGGCCTACGAGCAGTACTTC.

The rearrangement links TRBV27 to TRBJ2-2; D might be TRBD2 (6 bases). Germline CDR1 reads MNHEY; CDR2 reads SMNVEV (reference sequence). The CDR3 extends over 15 amino acids. V lost 3 bases, J lost 3 bases, and 11 bases lay in between. The chain's CDR3 is CASSFAGRDTGELFF. CDR3 bases: TGTGCCAGCAGTTTTGCGGGGCGGGACACCGGGGAGCTGTTTTTT.